One and the same sample provided the 3 T cell receptor beta chains below, sequenced in a study of blood T cell repertoires in COVID-19. Generated by immunoSEQ multiplex PCR, the TCRdb table keeps only in-frame clones and is missing some. The table has under 350,000 clones, 65% to 90% seen once. Sequenced input: peripheral blood. The receptor set was obtained from a human donor in a cohort sampled during active COVID-19.

This clone occurred a few times. This sequence joins TRBV14 and TRBJ2-1; D is unclear. The germline V gene encodes CDR1 SGHDN and CDR2 FVKESK. The CDR3 loop spans 13 amino acids. The ends were cut back, 4 bases at V and 9 bases at J, with 13 bases in the middle. The CDR3 is CASSPTNWREQFF. CDR3 coding DNA: TGTGCCAGCAGCCCAACTAATTGGCGTGAGCAGTTCTTC.

The rearrangement uses TRBV7-2 and TRBJ2-7, with 7 bases matching TRBD2. Losses at the gene ends were 0 bases for V and 3 bases for J; bases not matched to a gene: 5. Germline V gives CDR1 SGHTA, CDR2 FQGNSA. This CDR3 contains 15 residues. In DNA form, the CDR3 reads TGTGCCAGCAGCTTAGCCTCGGGGGGATTCTACGAGCAGTACTTC. This encodes CASSLASGGFYEQYF.

CDR3 residues: CASSQGPLLAGGTDTQYF. The CDR3 nucleotides are TGTGCCAGCAGCCAAGGGCCCCTCCTAGCGGGGGGCACAGATACGCAGTATTTT. The V gene is TRBV14, the J gene TRBJ2-3; 10 bases agree with TRBD2. CDR1 and CDR2 (germline): SGHDN, FVKESK. The CDR3 covers 18 residues. The V and J ends lost 1 base and 1 base, in that order; junction bases with no gene match: 8.